A selection of T cell receptor beta chains follows, all from one sample in a study of cytomegalovirus exposure and HLA in healthy donors. Sequencing used immunoSEQ multiplex PCR; TCRdb keeps in-frame clones, though not all of them. The table has about 170,000 clones, roughly four fifths seen once; the top ten hold 2% to 2.5%. The source material was PBMCs. The receptors were gathered from a woman aged 25-40 years in good health and CMV-seropositive. Both conserved end residues are part of each CDR3. A D gene is named only where the DNA matches it firmly. Not all rows give a size; the values are once, few, many and, for expanded clones, a class.

length,J,V,D,size,CDR3,DNA
14,TRBJ1-5,TRBV27,-,once,CASSAQAGDRPQHF,TGTGCCAGCAGTGCGCAGGCAGGGGATCGGCCCCAGCATTTT
14,TRBJ1-2,TRBV5-1,-,-,CASGLGEGPYGYTF,TGCGCCAGCGGCCTTGGGGAGGGACCCTATGGCTACACCTTC
15,TRBJ2-3,TRBV27,TRBD1,-,CASSSPGQGMDTQYF,TGTGCCAGCAGTTCTCCGGGACAGGGCATGGATACGCAGTATTTT
15,TRBJ1-1,TRBV5-1,TRBD1,-,CASSTRDSSNTEAFF,TGCGCCAGCAGCACGCGGGACAGCTCGAACACTGAAGCTTTCTTT
14,TRBJ1-5,TRBV2,TRBD1,-,CASSRTGESQPQHF,TGTGCCAGCAGCCGAACAGGGGAGAGTCAGCCCCAGCATTTT
15,TRBJ1-5,TRBV7-2,-,few,CASSPGVGFNQPQHF,TGTGCCAGCTCCCCAGGGGTGGGGTTCAATCAGCCCCAGCATTTT
15,TRBJ2-1,TRBV10-1,TRBD2,-,CATAGTSGSYNEQFF,TGCGCCACGGCGGGGACTAGCGGGTCCTACAATGAGCAGTTCTTC
16,TRBJ1-5,TRBV15,TRBD1,few,CATSRGGQGAVGPQHF,TGTGCCACCAGCAGAGGGGGACAGGGGGCAGTAGGGCCCCAGCATTTT
15,TRBJ1-6,TRBV27,-,few,CASSSTTGYNSPLHF,TGTGCCAGCAGTTCTACGACAGGCTATAATTCACCCCTCCACTTT
16,TRBJ1-6,TRBV11-3,-,-,CASSLDGSQLNSPLHF,TGTGCCAGCAGCTTAGATGGGAGCCAGCTTAATTCACCCCTCCACTTT
16,TRBJ2-1,TRBV9,TRBD1,-,CASSVSGQGGYNEQFF,TGTGCCAGCAGCGTGTCAGGACAGGGCGGGTACAATGAGCAGTTCTTC